These T cell receptor beta chains were read from a single sample in a study of T cell repertoires in cytomegalovirus infection. TCRdb re-called the reads through MiXCR, storing one row per CDR3 protein. Of approximately 500,000 distinct CDR3 sequences listed, 16% were seen once; the top ten hold more than 20%. The sequenced material came from CD8+ T cells from PBMCs. These receptors originate from a human donor in good health (CMV status not recorded). Some clones in this sample may be carry-over from other donors' samples. The CDR3 runs from the conserved cysteine through the conserved F or W. D genes are given only for firm matches. Some rows mark clone size as missing; the rest say once, few, many or name a class of expanded clone.

many TRBJ1-1 TRBV6-4 TRBD1 TGTGCCAGCAGTGAAGGACAGGGGGTGAACACTGAAGCTTTCTTT CASSEGQGVNTEAFF
few TRBJ1-5 TRBV9 TRBD1 TGTGCCAGCAGCGTGACAGGGGGTCAGCCCCAGCATTTT CASSVTGGQPQHF
many TRBJ1-5 TRBV7-2 . TGTGCCAGCAGCTTAGTTGGGAGGGAGAATCAGCCCCAGCATTTT CASSLVGRENQPQHF
many TRBJ1-3 TRBV10-3 . TGTGCCATCAGTGAGTACGCAACAGGATCTGGAAACACCATATATTTT CAISEYATGSGNTIYF
many TRBJ2-7 TRBV7-6 TRBD2 TGTGCCAGCAGCCCCCGACTAGCGGGGAGCGAGATGGGCTCCTACGAGCAGTACTTC CASSPRLAGSEMGSYEQYF
. TRBJ2-7 TRBV5-1 TRBD1 TGCGCCAGCAGCTTGGCGGGACAGCCCCTGGAGCAGTACTTC CASSLAGQPLEQYF
. TRBJ1-2 TRBV20-1 . TGCAGTGCTAGAGATTCGGGGGCGGGCCCTATAGTATGGGACACCTTC CSARDSGAGPIVWDTF
. TRBJ2-1 TRBV12-3/TRBV12-4 TRBD2 TGTGCCAGCAGACATACCGGGACTAGTAACAATGAGCAGTTCTTC CASRHTGTSNNEQFF
. TRBJ2-1 TRBV7-9 TRBD2 TGTGCCAGCAGCCGACCCCCTGGGCGGGAGGCCTACAATGAGCAGTTCTTC CASSRPPGREAYNEQFF
many TRBJ2-7 TRBV4-1 . TGCGCCAGCAGCCAAGGGGGACATGGGCCGTACGAGCAGTACTTC CASSQGGHGPYEQYF
many TRBJ2-5 TRBV14 . TGTGCCAGCAGCCCGTGGCAGGGTATGGGACCGTACCAAGAGACCCAGTACTTC CASSPWQGMGPYQETQYF
. TRBJ2-7 TRBV7-8 . TGTGCCAGCAGTTTTAGACGAGCCTACGAGCAGTACTTC CASSFRRAYEQYF
few TRBJ2-1 TRBV27 . TGTGCCAGCAGTTTAACTCTCCGGGGTGAGCAGTTCTTC CASSLTLRGEQFF
. TRBJ2-2 TRBV29-1 . TGCACCGCACTTCGGCCTTATTCTAACACCGGGGAGCTGTTTTTT CTALRPYSNTGELFF
. TRBJ2-7 TRBV13 TRBD1 TGTGCCAGCAGAGACAGGGAAGAATACGAGCAGTACTTC CASRDREEYEQYF
many TRBJ2-1 TRBV7-7 . TGTGCTAGCAGCTTAAACAGGGATATGCATGAGCAGTTCTTC CASSLNRDMHEQFF
many TRBJ2-4 TRBV27 . TGTGCCAGCAGTTCCTACCTTGGGGGGGCCAAAAACATTCAGTACTTC CASSSYLGGAKNIQYF
many TRBJ2-3 TRBV6-1 . TGTGCCAGCAGTCCCCTGGCGGGGACCCCAGATACGCAGTATTTT CASSPLAGTPDTQYF
. TRBJ2-2 TRBV28 TRBD2 TGTGCCAGCAGCCCCCTGGGGCTAGCGGGATTCACCGGGGAGCTGTTTTTT CASSPLGLAGFTGELFF
few TRBJ2-2 TRBV3-1 TRBD2 TGTGCCAGCAGCCCCCTCCCCGGGGCGGAAGATATTACTAGCGTGAACACCGGGGAGCTGTTTTTT CASSPLPGAEDITSVNTGELFF
many TRBJ2-2 TRBV7-9 . TGTGCCAGCAGCTTAGAGAAGTGGGACCTTACCACCGGGGAGCTGTTTTTT CASSLEKWDLTTGELFF
few TRBJ2-1 TRBV7-6 TRBD2 TGTGCCAGCAGCTTAGGGCGGCTAGCGGGAGGCGGGAATGAGCAGTTCTTC CASSLGRLAGGGNEQFF
many TRBJ1-4 TRBV7-2 . TGTGCCAGCAGCTTAGCCGGCAGTGGATGGGAAAAACTGTTTTTT CASSLAGSGWEKLFF
. TRBJ1-5 TRBV19 TRBD1 TGTACCAGTACCGGACAGGGCTTAATTCAGCCCCAGCATTTT CTSTGQGLIQPQHF
many TRBJ2-3 TRBV10-3 . TGTGCCATCAGTGAAGGGGAGTTTGGCACAGATACGCAGTATTTT CAISEGEFGTDTQYF
many TRBJ1-5 TRBV7-9 . TGTGCCAGCAGCCCAGACGCAGGGAATCAGCCCCAGCATTTT CASSPDAGNQPQHF
many TRBJ1-3 TRBV7-9 TRBD1 TGTGCCAGCAGCTTCGGACAGGGTGGAAACACCATATATTTT CASSFGQGGNTIYF
. TRBJ2-1 TRBV20-1 TRBD2 TGCAGTGCTAGTGGGCTAGCGGGAGACGCCACCTACAATGAGCAGTTCTTC CSASGLAGDATYNEQFF
few TRBJ1-5 TRBV19 TRBD1 TGTGCCAGTAGTGTCACAGGGGGTGGGGATAGCAATCAGCCCCAGCATTTT CASSVTGGGDSNQPQHF
few TRBJ2-5 TRBV7-6 . TGTGCCAGCAGCTCTAGTCTCGGAGAGACCCAGTACTTC CASSSSLGETQYF
few TRBJ2-7 TRBV29-1 TRBD2 TGCAGCGTCTCCGGGACTAGCGGATTCTACGAGCAGTACTTC CSVSGTSGFYEQYF
few TRBJ2-1 TRBV6-1 TRBD2 TGTGCCATCCAGAGGGCTAGCGGGATGAGCTCCTACAATGAGCAGTTCTTC CAIQRASGMSSYNEQFF
many TRBJ2-1 TRBV7-6 . TGTGCCAGCAGCTTATTAGGAGAGGGGAATGAGCAGTTCTTC CASSLLGEGNEQFF
many TRBJ1-5 TRBV19 . TGTGCCAGTAGTAGAGAACTTGGTCAGCCCCAGCATTTT CASSRELGQPQHF
. TRBJ2-5 TRBV27 TRBD1 TGTGCCAGCAGCTACAGGGGGCGGCGGGAAGAGACCCAGTACTTC CASSYRGRREETQYF
many TRBJ2-7 TRBV7-6 . TGTGCCAGCAGCTTAGAGGTGGGGGACGAGCAGTACTTC CASSLEVGDEQYF
many TRBJ1-1 TRBV7-9 . TGTGCCAGCAGCGTAGCAGGGGTTGAAGCTTTCTTT CASSVAGVEAFF
. TRBJ2-7 TRBV5-1 . TGCGCCAGCAGCTTGGGGCCTACCGTCTCCTACGAGCAGTACTTC CASSLGPTVSYEQYF
few TRBJ2-3 TRBV23-1 TRBD2 TGCGCCAGCAGTCAATCGGGGCGGGGGTGGAGAGATACGCAGTATTTT CASSQSGRGWRDTQYF
once TRBJ2-3 TRBV7-8 . TGTGCCAGCAGAGTTGGGCGGACAGTTACGAAGTATTTT CASRVGRTVTKYF
few TRBJ2-1 TRBV9 TRBD1 TGTGCCAGCAGCGTATCGGTTGATAGGGGGCATAAGAATGAGCAGTTCTTC CASSVSVDRGHKNEQFF
. TRBJ2-7 TRBV20-1 TRBD2 TGCAGTGCTAACACTCGGGCGGGAGTCCCCTACGAGCAGTACTTC CSANTRAGVPYEQYF
few TRBJ2-7 TRBV4-2 . TGTGCCAGCAGCCAACCAGGGGAAAGTTCCTACGAGCAGTACTTC CASSQPGESSYEQYF
. TRBJ2-7 TRBV30 TRBD2 TGTGCCTGGAGTGTAGCTAGCGGGAGCTACGAGCAGTACTTC CAWSVASGSYEQYF
many TRBJ2-5 TRBV11-1 . TGTGCCAGCAGCCCTAGAGTCGAAGAGACCCAGTACTTC CASSPRVEETQYF
few TRBJ2-7 TRBV5-1 TRBD2 TGCGCCAGCAGACTAGCGGGAGCATACGAGCAGTACTTC CASRLAGAYEQYF
. TRBJ2-1 TRBV15 TRBD1 TGTGCCACCAGCAGCACAACAGGGGTTTCAGGTAATGAGCAGTTCTTC CATSSTTGVSGNEQFF
few TRBJ1-5 TRBV6-1 TRBD1 TGTGCCAGCAGTGAGCCCGACAGGGCTGGTCAGCCCCAGCATTTT CASSEPDRAGQPQHF
. TRBJ1-2 TRBV27 TRBD1 TGTGTCAGCGGGTCGGGACAGCTTTTTGGCTACACCTTC CVSGSGQLFGYTF
. TRBJ2-6 TRBV29-1 . TGCAGCGTTGACCTCTCTGGGGCCAACGTCCTGACTTTC CSVDLSGANVLTF
. TRBJ2-7 TRBV5-6 . TGTGCCAGCAGCTTGCTCAGATCCTACGAGCAGTACTTC CASSLLRSYEQYF
few TRBJ2-2 TRBV5-8 TRBD2 TGTGCCAGCAGCTTGAGACTAGCGCGAGCGAACACCGGGGAGCTGTTTTTT CASSLRLARANTGELFF